The next 28 T cell receptor beta chains were all read from a single sample in a study of blood T cell repertoires in COVID-19 (dated by TCRdb to about 2020). Library preparation employed the immunoSEQ multiplex PCR assay. In TCRdb, the immuneACCESS table is reduced to in-frame sequences with V and J assigned. These tables do not hold every clone; where another copy was compared, an unresolved V gene accounts for under half, and the others remain unexplained. In all, the sample holds some 150,000 clones, and 83% of those were seen once. The ten largest clones represent roughly 12% of the sample. The specimen sequenced was peripheral blood. These receptors were taken from a woman aged 55-70 years with COVID-19, enrolled during active disease.

CDR3 sequence (DNA): TGTGCCAGCAGCAGTCCAACGGGACTAGGGTACAATGAGCAGTTCTTC. It yields the protein CASSSPTGLGYNEQFF. The chain has TRBV27 and TRBJ2-1; TRBD2 matches 8 bases. Trimming took 6 bases from V and 4 from J; bases not matched to a gene: 11. The CDR3 extends over 16 amino acids. Germline CDR1 reads MNHEY; CDR2 reads SMNVEV (reference sequence).

This chain uses TRBV19 with TRBJ1-1, with a tentative D call TRBD1 (6 bases). The germline gives CDR1 LNHDA, CDR2 SQIVND (reference sequence). V was cut by 2 bases and J by 1 base, with 8 bases left in between. This CDR3 has 14 residues. In DNA, the CDR3 is TGTGCCAGTAGTATAACAGGGCCGAACACTGAAGCTTTCTTT. Translating it yields CASSITGPNTEAFF.

This chain links TRBV27 with TRBJ2-7; perhaps TRBD2 as D (5 bases). The V end was cut by 6 bases, the J end by 1 base, with 16 bases between. This CDR3 is built from 15 residues. Germline V gene lookup returns CDR1 MNHEY and CDR2 SMNVEV (reference sequence). The CDR3 DNA sequence: TGTGCCAGCAGCCTCGACTATAACCCTTCCTACGAGCAGTACTTC. Translating gives CASSLDYNPSYEQYF.

This chain uses TRBV3-1 (or the pseudogene TRBV3-2) with TRBJ2-5; D possibly corresponds to TRBD1 (6 bases). The V end lost 4 bases, the J end lost 4 bases, and 10 bases lay between the germline ends. The CDR3 runs 13 residues. The germline V gene encodes CDR1 LGHDT and CDR2 YNNKEL (reference sequence). As DNA, the CDR3 is TGTGCCAGCAGCCGTAGAGGGGGAGAGACCCAGTACTTC. This translates into CASSRRGGETQYF.

The CDR3 protein is CASSFLAGSNTGELFF. The CDR3 DNA reads as TGCGCCAGCAGCTTTCTAGCGGGTTCGAACACCGGGGAGCTGTTTTTT. The chain couples TRBV5-1 to TRBJ2-2; 8 nucleotides line up with TRBD2. CDR3 length: 16 amino acids. Losses at the gene ends were 2 bases for V and 0 bases for J; bases not matched to a gene: 3. The germline V gene has CDR1 SGHRS and CDR2 YFSETQ.

This clone was recorded a few times. The chain is built from TRBV5-1 and TRBJ1-1; 7 nucleotides line up with TRBD1. The CDR3 extends over 16 amino acids. V was clipped by 3 bases and J by 1 base; unmatched bases: 9. Germline CDR1 and CDR2: SGHRS and YFSETQ. The CDR3 DNA reads TGCGCCAGCAGCTCGCGGACAGGCAGTTCGAACACTGAAGCTTTCTTT. The encoded protein is CASSSRTGSSNTEAFF.

The rearrangement uses TRBV6-5 and TRBJ1-1; a weak D match, TRBD1 (5 bases). The germline gives CDR1 MNHEY, CDR2 SVGAGI. V lost 4 bases and J lost 4, with 16 bases in between. The CDR3 has 15 residues. The CDR3: CASSSVPGGSTEAFF. Here the CDR3 DNA reads TGTGCCAGCAGTTCCGTCCCCGGGGGAAGCACTGAAGCTTTCTTT.

This chain uses TRBV6-5 with TRBJ1-1; D may be TRBD1 (5 bases). The CDR3 spans 14 residues. With 5 bases removed from V and 1 base from J, the gap between germline ends came to 11 bases. Germline V CDR1 and CDR2: MNHEY, SVGAGI. The CDR3 nucleotides read TGTGCCAGCAGTCCCTCCGGACAGAACACTGAAGCTTTCTTT. Its protein product is CASSPSGQNTEAFF.

The genes are TRBV14 and TRBJ1-2; the match to TRBD1 covers 10 bases. Germline V gene data show CDR1 as SGHDN and CDR2 as FVKESK. V was pared by 6 bases and J by 4 bases, with 5 bases of the junction left unmatched. CDR3 size: 14 residues. The CDR3 loop is CASRGQGSAYGYTF. The CDR3 DNA sequence: TGTGCCAGCAGGGGACAGGGGTCCGCCTATGGCTACACCTTC.

This sequence joins TRBV7-8 and TRBJ1-1; 7 bases map to TRBD1. The CDR3 is 15 residues long. The J segment lost 2 bases and the V segment lost 4 bases, leaving 7 bases of the junction unmatched. The germline CDR1 and CDR2 sequences are SGHVS and FQNEAQ. The CDR3 sequence: CASSSSGTANTEAFF. CDR3 nucleotide sequence: TGTGCCAGCAGCTCTTCTGGGACAGCTAACACTGAAGCTTTCTTT.

The CDR3 region is CASSQPPGTIRYYGYTF. CDR3 coding DNA: TGCGCCAGCAGCCAACCTCCTGGGACAATCCGATACTATGGCTACACCTTC. The chain is built from TRBV4-1 and TRBJ1-2; D is perhaps TRBD1 (6 bases). Germline loops: CDR1 MGHRA, CDR2 YSYEKL. Trimming removed 2 bases at V and 3 bases at J, with 19 bases between. CDR3 length: 17 amino acids.

The gene calls are TRBV6-2 or TRBV6-3 and TRBJ2-2; 8 bases map to TRBD1. This CDR3 contains 18 residues. Trimming at V came to 5 bases and at J to 3 bases, leaving 14 bases not matched to a gene. CDR1 MNHEY and CDR2 SVGEGT come from the germline V gene. The CDR3 DNA sequence: TGTGCCAGCAGTCCGGCAGGGGGCGCGAGGAGAGACACCGGGGAGCTGTTTTTT. It yields the protein CASSPAGGARRDTGELFF.

The chain employs TRBV12-5 and TRBJ1-3; tentative D call: TRBD1 (6 bases). Germline V gene sequence: CDR1 LGHNT, CDR2 FRNRAP. The CDR3 contains 15 residues. V shed 1 base and J shed 4 bases, with 11 bases lying between them. This chain's CDR3 is CASGLASGTGNTIYF. The DNA for the CDR3 is TGTGCTAGTGGTTTGGCCTCCGGGACAGGAAACACCATATATTTT.

The genes are TRBV7-9 and TRBJ1-1, with 8 bases matching TRBD1. CDR3 length equals 16 residues. V was pared by 5 bases and J by 5 bases, with 13 bases of the junction left unmatched. Germline V CDR1 and CDR2: SEHNR, FQNEAQ (reference sequence). CDR3 residues: CASSPTPGTGGTEAFF. CDR3 DNA sequence: TGTGCCAGCAGCCCCACCCCCGGGACAGGAGGAACTGAAGCTTTCTTT.

V usage is TRBV7-8 and J usage is TRBJ2-2; TRBD2 agrees at 8 bases. The CDR3 is made up of 16 amino acids. The junction had 10 bases not matched to a gene; V was cut back by 5 bases and J by 5 bases. CDR1 is SGHVS and CDR2 is FQNEAQ in the germline V gene. The CDR3: CASSQLGTRGTGELFF. The CDR3 nucleotides are TGTGCCAGCAGCCAACTCGGGACTAGAGGGACCGGGGAGCTGTTTTTT.

The chain carries TRBV3-1 (or the pseudogene TRBV3-2) and TRBJ2-7; no clear D. Deletions cut 4 bases from V and 1 base from J, with 5 bases between. This CDR3 has 12 amino acids. Germline V gene lookup returns CDR1 LGHDT and CDR2 YNNKEL (reference sequence). CDR3 bases: TGTGCCAGCAGCCGTCTTTCCTACGAGCAGTACTTC. It encodes CASSRLSYEQYF.

The gene calls are TRBV3-1 (or the pseudogene TRBV3-2) and TRBJ2-4; D is unresolved. This CDR3 spans 14 amino acids. Germline CDR1 LGHDT, CDR2 YNNKEL (reference sequence). The V and J ends lost 4 bases and 2 bases respectively, with 9 bases between them. The chain's CDR3 is CASSLDISKNIQYF. In nucleotides, the CDR3 is TGTGCCAGCAGCCTTGACATCTCCAAAAACATTCAGTACTTC.

The V call is TRBV15, the J call TRBJ1-2; D unresolved. The V gene lost 0 bases and the J gene lost 6 bases, with 11 bases spanning the gap. CDR3 size: 14 residues. CDR1 is LNHNV, CDR2 YYDKDF, per germline (reference sequence). CDR3 sequence reads: CATSRDSLSHGYTF. CDR3 sequence (DNA): TGTGCCACCAGCAGAGATAGTCTCTCCCATGGCTACACCTTC.

This clone turned up a few times. The CDR3 region has the DNA TGTGCCAGCTCACCGGGACTCGATAGCAATCAGCCCCAGCATTTT. This translates into CASSPGLDSNQPQHF. V gene TRBV18 combines with J gene TRBJ1-5; a possible D gene is TRBD1 (5 bases). Trimming removed 3 bases at V and 0 bases at J, with 9 bases between. The CDR3 has 15 amino acids. Germline CDR1 is KGHSH and CDR2 is LQKENI.

This chain uses TRBV19 with TRBJ2-1, with D perhaps matching TRBD2 (5 bases). CDR1 is LNHDA and CDR2 is SQIVND in the germline V gene (reference sequence). Trimming took 2 bases from V and 2 from J, leaving 7 bases between them. CDR3 length: 14 amino acids. CDR3 sequence (DNA): TGTGCCAGTAGTATAAACGGGGCCTACAATGAGCAGTTCTTC. It encodes CASSINGAYNEQFF.

The sample holds one count of this clone. The chain carries TRBV6-6 and TRBJ1-1; tentatively, D is TRBD1 (6 bases). Germline CDR1 is MNHNY and CDR2 is SVGAGI (reference sequence). With 7 bases removed from V and 4 bases from J, the gap between germline ends came to 22 bases. This CDR3 contains 16 residues. The DNA for the CDR3 is TGTGCCAGCAACCTAGGGGGTCGCGCTTTGGGCACTGAAGCTTTCTTT. Amino acids: CASNLGGRALGTEAFF.

The gene calls are TRBV2 and TRBJ2-2; a weak D match, TRBD1 (5 bases). Germline V gene data show CDR1 as SNHLY and CDR2 as FYNNEI. The V end lost 10 bases, the J end lost 1 base, and 16 bases lay between the germline ends. The length of the CDR3 is 15 residues. The CDR3 nucleotides are TGTGCCATCATAATCCCCGGACAGAACACCGGGGAGCTGTTTTTT. Protein product: CAIIIPGQNTGELFF.

V usage is TRBV27 and J usage is TRBJ1-1; TRBD1 matches 7 bases. With 2 bases clipped from V and 6 bases from J, the junction kept 3 bases outside the gene matches. Germline lookup yields CDR1 MNHEY and CDR2 SMNVEV (reference sequence). This CDR3 region has 13 residues. The CDR3 region is CASSLTGAAEAFF. The CDR3 nucleotides are TGTGCCAGCAGTTTAACAGGGGCCGCTGAAGCTTTCTTT.

This chain connects TRBV11-3 to TRBJ2-3, with D possibly TRBD2 on 6 matching bases. V lost 11 bases and J lost 1, with 13 bases in between. This CDR3 region has 13 residues. CDR1 and CDR2 (germline): SGHNT, YENEEA. The CDR3 loop reads CASAGWGTDTQYF. Written as DNA, the CDR3 is TGTGCCTCCGCGGGGTGGGGCACAGATACGCAGTATTTT.

This chain joins TRBV3-1 (or the pseudogene TRBV3-2) and TRBJ2-5; a possible D gene is TRBD1 (5 bases). The CDR3 consists of 14 residues. Per the germline V gene, CDR1 is LGHDT and CDR2 is YNNKEL (reference sequence). The V and J ends lost 1 base and 5 bases respectively, with 11 bases between them. The CDR3 nucleotides read TGTGCCAGCAGCCAAGCCAGGGTTTACGAGACCCAGTACTTC. Encoded protein: CASSQARVYETQYF.

The chain uses TRBV7-9 and TRBJ1-6, with 9 bases matching TRBD1. The CDR3 loop spans 16 amino acids. Trimming took 5 bases from V and 8 from J; bases not matched to a gene: 10. The V gene's germline CDR1 is SEHNR and CDR2 FQNEAQ (reference sequence). CDR3 sequence reads: CASSIMTGGDYSPLHF. In nucleotides, the CDR3 is TGTGCCAGCAGCATAATGACAGGGGGGGACTATTCACCCCTCCACTTT.

Turning to this clone: In the same sample, other DNA sequences code for this CDR3. The rearrangement uses TRBV9 and TRBJ1-2; no definite D call. The CDR3 totals 12 residues. V was trimmed by 1 base and J by 4 bases, leaving 5 bases between them. Germline V lookup: CDR1 SGDLS, CDR2 YYNGEE. The CDR3 is CASSVTGYGYTF. The CDR3, as DNA: TGTGCCAGCAGCGTAACGGGCTATGGCTACACCTTC.

J is TRBJ2-1 and V is TRBV3-1 (or the pseudogene TRBV3-2); tentatively, D is TRBD2 (6 bases). V gave up 1 base and J gave up 12 bases, with 13 bases separating them. This CDR3 comprises 13 residues. The V gene's germline CDR1 is LGHDT and CDR2 YNNKEL (reference sequence). CDR3 residues: CASSQGYRDWQFF. The CDR3 DNA is TGTGCCAGCAGCCAAGGTTACCGGGACTGGCAGTTCTTC.